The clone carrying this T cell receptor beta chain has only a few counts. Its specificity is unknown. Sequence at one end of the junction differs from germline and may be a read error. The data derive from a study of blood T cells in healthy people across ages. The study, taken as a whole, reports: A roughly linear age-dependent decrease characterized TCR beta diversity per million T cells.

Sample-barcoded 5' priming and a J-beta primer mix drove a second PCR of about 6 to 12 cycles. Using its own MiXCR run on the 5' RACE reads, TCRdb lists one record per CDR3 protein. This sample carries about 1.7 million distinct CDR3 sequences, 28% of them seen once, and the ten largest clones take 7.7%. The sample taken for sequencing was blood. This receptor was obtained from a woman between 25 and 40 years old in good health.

The DNA for the CDR3 is TGCACCAGCAGCTTCGAGGGACAGGGCCGAGGAGGCTACACCTTC. This sequence encodes CTSSFEGQGRGGYTF. This chain connects TRBV5-1 to TRBJ1-2; 9 bases match TRBD1. The CDR3 is 15 amino acids. Germline CDR1 is SGHRS and CDR2 is YFSETQ.